One and the same sample provided the 21 T cell receptor beta chains below, sequenced in a study of blood T cell repertoires in COVID-19. TCRdb's copy holds only in-frame clones and misses some; the assay was immunoSEQ multiplex PCR. This table holds under 120,000 clones, about 88% found once. The sample comprised peripheral blood. All receptors derive from a human donor in a cohort sampled during active COVID-19.

The genes are TRBV29-1 and TRBJ1-2; no reliable D call. Trimming cost V 8 bases and J 7 bases, with 20 bases left between them. This CDR3 comprises 13 residues. The germline gives CDR1 SQVTM, CDR2 ANQGSEA. In DNA form, the CDR3 reads TGCAGCACCCTAGGGCTTGAGGCGGGTGGCTACACCTTC. Translating it yields CSTLGLEAGGYTF.

The J gene is TRBJ2-1, the V gene TRBV4-3, with 10 positions matching TRBD1. The V gene end was trimmed by 4 bases and the J gene end by 9 bases; junction bases not matched to a gene: 6. From germline, CDR1 is LGHNA and CDR2 YSLEER. The CDR3 consists of 14 residues. The CDR3 spells CASSPGTGVGEQFF. The CDR3 DNA is TGCGCCAGCAGCCCGGGGACAGGGGTAGGTGAGCAGTTCTTC.

CDR3 nucleotide sequence: TGTGCCAGCAGTATTCGGTTGGCGGGGGGCCAAGAGACCCAGTACTTC. Protein product: CASSIRLAGGQETQYF. V and J are TRBV5-4 and TRBJ2-5; 8 nucleotides align to TRBD2. This CDR3 spans 16 amino acids. The ends lost 5 bases at V and 1 base at J; junction bases unmatched: 10. Germline CDR1 reads SGHNT; CDR2 reads YYREEE (reference sequence).

The chain links TRBV19 to TRBJ1-2; D is perhaps TRBD1 (5 bases). V was trimmed by 3 bases and J by 6 bases, leaving 14 bases between them. Germline loops: CDR1 LNHDA, CDR2 SQIVND (reference sequence). This CDR3 has 14 amino acids. The CDR3 nucleotides are TGTGCCAGTAGTATGCCCAGGGTTTTCGATGGCTACACCTTC. This codes for CASSMPRVFDGYTF.

The chain is built from TRBV9 and TRBJ2-1, with D tentatively TRBD2 (5 bases). V lost 4 bases to trimming and J lost 2 bases, with 13 bases between them. The CDR3 contains 15 residues. From germline, CDR1 is SGDLS and CDR2 YYNGEE. CDR3 nucleotides: TGTGCCAGCAGCCCCCCCCTAGCCCCCTACAATGAGCAGTTCTTC. Residues: CASSPPLAPYNEQFF.

CDR3 nucleotides: TGTGCCAGCTCGTCGGGACAGGGGCCACCCGAAGCTTTCTTT. Translation gives CASSSGQGPPEAFF. The V call is TRBV6-5, the J call TRBJ1-1, with 10 bases identical to TRBD1. Trimming took 8 bases from V and 8 from J; bases not matched to a gene: 11. The germline CDR1 and CDR2 sequences are MNHEY and SVGAGI. The CDR3 has 14 residues.

The rearrangement uses TRBV5-1 and TRBJ2-2, with TRBD2 identical over 7 bases. Trimming cost V 4 bases and J 5 bases; bases outside gene matches: 5. This CDR3 has 14 residues. CDR1 is SGHRS and CDR2 is YFSETQ in the germline V gene. The CDR3 region has the DNA TGCGCCAGCAGCCGGGACTATTCGACCGGGGAGCTGTTTTTT. This codes for CASSRDYSTGELFF.

This sequence joins TRBV25-1 and TRBJ2-7, with D hard to call. Germline CDR1 reads MGHDK; CDR2 reads SYGVNS. This CDR3 contains 13 residues. V lost 4 bases and J 1 base, leaving 8 bases between the germline ends. CDR3: CASSAAGSYEQYF. CDR3 nucleotide sequence: TGTGCCAGCAGTGCGGCAGGTTCCTACGAGCAGTACTTC.

V usage is TRBV19 and J usage is TRBJ2-1, with 8 bases aligning to TRBD2. The V segment lost 7 bases and the J segment 4 bases; nucleotides outside the gene matches: 9. CDR1 LNHDA and CDR2 SQIVND come from the germline V gene (reference sequence). The CDR3 sequence is 15 residues long. The CDR3 protein is CASKKAGDGYNEQFF. Written as DNA, the CDR3 is TGTGCCAGTAAGAAAGCGGGAGATGGTTACAATGAGCAGTTCTTC.

Ten or more counts support this clone. The sample has other DNA sequences that encode this CDR3 too. The chain has TRBV28 and TRBJ1-1; 7 bases align to TRBD1. The CDR3 runs to 14 residues. Germline V gene data show CDR1 as MDHEN and CDR2 as SYDVKM. Trimming at V came to 6 bases and at J to 5 bases, leaving 9 bases not matched to a gene. Written as DNA, the CDR3 is TGTGCCAGCAGCCCCCCAGGGGGAGGAACTGAAGCTTTCTTT. This sequence encodes CASSPPGGGTEAFF.

This chain uses TRBV7-2 with TRBJ2-2; the match to TRBD1 covers 8 bases. CDR3 length equals 15 residues. The germline V gene has CDR1 SGHTA and CDR2 FQGNSA. Trimming at V came to 3 bases and at J to 4 bases, leaving 4 bases not matched to a gene. The DNA for the CDR3 is TGTGCCAGCAGCTTGGACAGGGTGGGCACCGGGGAGCTGTTTTTT. Amino acid sequence: CASSLDRVGTGELFF.

The chain couples TRBV21-1 to TRBJ1-1; the table's D call of TRBD1 was not tested on the DNA. TRBV21-1 is a pseudogene. The CDR3 runs to 14 residues. The CDR3 coding sequence is TGTGCCAGCAGCAGATACAGGGGGGTGACTGAAGCTTTCTTT. Its protein is CASSRYRGVTEAFF.

The chain has TRBV6-5 and TRBJ2-7, with D tentatively TRBD1 (6 bases). Germline V CDR1 and CDR2: MNHEY, SVGAGI. The CDR3 extends over 14 amino acids. The germline V and J ends were trimmed by 6 bases and 4 bases, with 16 bases remaining between them. The CDR3 DNA sequence: TGTGCCAGCAGCGACCTGGGACACCTTTACGAGCAGTACTTC. The encoded protein is CASSDLGHLYEQYF.

The genes are TRBV19 and TRBJ1-2, with D perhaps TRBD1 (6 bases). The germline V and J ends were trimmed by 8 bases and 2 bases, with 21 bases remaining between them. CDR3 length equals 16 residues. CDR1 and CDR2 (germline): LNHDA, SQIVND (reference sequence). This chain's CDR3 is CASGQLTGPANYGYTF. The CDR3, as DNA: TGTGCCAGTGGACAGCTTACAGGGCCTGCGAACTATGGCTACACCTTC.

The CDR3 sequence: CASSFAGADGPYF. The CDR3, as DNA: TGTGCCAGCAGTTTCGCGGGAGCCGACGGGCCGTACTTC. The chain links TRBV12-3 or TRBV12-4 to TRBJ2-7, with 7 bases matching TRBD2. V shed 3 bases and J 12 bases; nucleotides not matched to a gene: 11. There are 13 residues in the CDR3.

The J gene is TRBJ2-1, the V gene TRBV19, with 7 bases that match TRBD2. J gave up 8 bases and V 3 bases, and 10 bases lay outside the gene matches. The CDR3 loop spans 15 amino acids. From germline, CDR1 is LNHDA and CDR2 SQIVND (reference sequence). Here the CDR3 reads CASSISGRTNDEQFF. For the CDR3, the DNA is TGTGCCAGTAGTATTTCCGGGAGGACCAACGATGAGCAGTTCTTC. The complete variable domain, with remaining parts taken from reference TRBV19 and TRBJ2-1, reads DGGITQSPKYLFRKEGQNVTLSCEQNLNHDAMYWYRQDPGQGLRLIYYSQIVNDFQKGDIAEGYSVSREKKESFPLTVTSAQKNPTAFYLCASSISGRTNDEQFFGPGTRLTVL.

V usage is TRBV30 and J usage is TRBJ1-4; D gene unclear. CDR3 length: 15 residues. Trimming removed 0 bases at V and 2 bases at J, with 10 bases between. The germline CDR1 and CDR2 sequences are GTSNPN and SVGIG (reference sequence). CDR3 amino acids: CAWSVTGSTNEKLFF. The CDR3, as DNA: TGTGCCTGGAGTGTAACGGGAAGCACTAATGAAAAACTGTTTTTT.

This chain connects TRBV9 to TRBJ1-2; 8 bases match TRBD1. The germline CDR1 and CDR2 sequences are SGDLS and YYNGEE. This CDR3 has 15 amino acids. The ends lost 5 bases at V and 4 bases at J; junction bases unmatched: 10. The CDR3 here is CASRDPPTGVYGYTF. DNA of the CDR3: TGTGCCAGCAGGGATCCCCCGACAGGGGTCTATGGCTACACCTTC.

The chain joins TRBV7-2 to TRBJ2-7, with 11 bases fitting TRBD2. This CDR3 has 18 residues. Germline CDR1 reads SGHTA; CDR2 reads FQGNSA. Losses at the gene ends were 0 bases for V and 4 bases for J; bases not matched to a gene: 11. The DNA for the CDR3 is TGTGCCAGCAGCTTAGCGCAAAGACTAGCGGGACCAGGGTACGAGCAGTACTTC. It encodes CASSLAQRLAGPGYEQYF.

J is TRBJ2-6 and V is TRBV28, with 8 nucleotides matching TRBD1. Germline CDR1 and CDR2: MDHEN and SYDVKM. The CDR3 contains 18 residues. V lost 3 bases to trimming and J lost 1 base; unmatched junction nucleotides: 8. The CDR3, as DNA: TGTGCCAGCAGTTTCTTGGGACAGGTTTCGTCTGGGGCCAACGTCCTGACTTTC. Translation gives CASSFLGQVSSGANVLTF.

This clone was counted a single time. This chain connects TRBV7-2 to TRBJ1-1; 8 positions match TRBD1. V was clipped by 5 bases and J by 5 bases; unmatched bases: 19. Germline CDR1 SGHTA, CDR2 FQGNSA. CDR3 length equals 18 residues. Written as DNA, the CDR3 is TGTGCCAGCAGCGAACCGCGCGGACAGGGAGGAATGGGGACTGAAGCTTTCTTT. It specifies CASSEPRGQGGMGTEAFF.